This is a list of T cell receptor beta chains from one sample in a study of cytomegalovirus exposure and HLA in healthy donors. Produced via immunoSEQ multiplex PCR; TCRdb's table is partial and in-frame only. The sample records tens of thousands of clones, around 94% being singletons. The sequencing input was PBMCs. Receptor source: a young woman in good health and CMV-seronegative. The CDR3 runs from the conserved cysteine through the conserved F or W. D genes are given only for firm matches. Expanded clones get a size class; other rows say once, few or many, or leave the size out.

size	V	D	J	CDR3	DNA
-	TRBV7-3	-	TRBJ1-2	CASSPRGGSQTPYGYTF	TGTGCCAGCAGCCCCAGGGGTGGCAGTCAAACCCCCTATGGCTACACCTTC
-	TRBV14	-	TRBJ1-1	CASSQDAGRVNTEAFF	TGTGCCAGCAGCCAAGACGCTGGCAGGGTGAACACTGAAGCTTTCTTT
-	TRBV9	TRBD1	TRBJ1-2	CASSVGTGAYGYTF	TGTGCCAGCAGCGTAGGGACAGGGGCTTATGGCTACACCTTC
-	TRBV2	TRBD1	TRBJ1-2	CASSNTPGTGATGVF	TGTGCCAGCAGTAATACTCCCGGGACAGGGGCTACAGGAGTCTTC
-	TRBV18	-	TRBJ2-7	CASSPIKDSYEQYF	TGTGCCAGCTCACCTATAAAGGACAGCTACGAGCAGTACTTC
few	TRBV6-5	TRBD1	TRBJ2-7	CASSPPGQGYEQYF	TGTGCCAGCAGTCCGCCGGGACAGGGCTACGAGCAGTACTTC
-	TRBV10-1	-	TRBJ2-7	CASSELHRGGWREQYF	TGCGCCAGCAGTGAGTTGCACAGGGGGGGATGGAGGGAGCAGTACTTC
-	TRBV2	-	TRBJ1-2	CASSEARGYGYTF	TGTGCCAGCAGTGAAGCGCGGGGCTATGGCTACACCTTC
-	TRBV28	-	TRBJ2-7	CASNREVRLGGEQYF	TGTGCCAGCAACAGGGAAGTTCGCCTGGGCGGCGAGCAGTACTTC
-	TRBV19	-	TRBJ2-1	CASSIGGSRRNEQFF	TGTGCCAGTAGTATAGGGGGTTCTAGGAGGAATGAGCAGTTCTTC
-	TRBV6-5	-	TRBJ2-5	CASSYSAGMWETQYF	TGTGCCAGCAGTTACTCGGCAGGGATGTGGGAGACCCAGTACTTC
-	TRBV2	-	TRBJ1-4	CASTTGSTNEKLFF	TGTGCCAGCACAACAGGGTCAACTAATGAAAAACTGTTTTTT
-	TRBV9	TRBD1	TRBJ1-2	CASSVADRGYTF	TGTGCCAGCAGCGTAGCGGACAGGGGCTACACCTTC
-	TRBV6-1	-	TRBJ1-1	CASRPARVPNTEAFF	TGTGCCAGCAGACCCGCCAGGGTACCAAACACTGAAGCTTTCTTT
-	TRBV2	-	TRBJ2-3	CASSVRDGDTQYF	TGTGCCAGCAGTGTCAGGGATGGAGATACGCAGTATTTT
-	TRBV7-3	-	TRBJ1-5	CASSFGGGSNQPQHF	TGTGCCAGCAGCTTCGGGGGGGGTAGCAATCAGCCCCAGCATTTT
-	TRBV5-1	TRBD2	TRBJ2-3	CASSWGGLATDTQYF	TGCGCCAGCAGCTGGGGGGGACTAGCAACAGATACGCAGTATTTT
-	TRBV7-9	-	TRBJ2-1	CASSSRGGYNEQFF	TGTGCCAGCAGCTCTAGGGGGGGGTACAATGAGCAGTTCTTC
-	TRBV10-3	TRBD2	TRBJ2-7	CAISTPGLPTYEQYF	TGTGCCATTTCTACCCCGGGACTACCGACCTACGAGCAGTACTTC
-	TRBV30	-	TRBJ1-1	CAWRGSIRGTEAFF	TGTGCCTGGAGAGGGAGCATACGTGGCACTGAAGCTTTCTTT
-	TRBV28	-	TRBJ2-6	CASSSRAGANVLTF	TGTGCCAGCAGTTCCAGGGCTGGGGCCAACGTCCTGACTTTC
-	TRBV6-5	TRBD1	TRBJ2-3	CASSYQQDRGTQYF	TGTGCCAGCAGTTACCAACAGGACAGGGGCACGCAGTATTTT
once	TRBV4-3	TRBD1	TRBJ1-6	CASSLGQGRLPLHF	TGCGCCAGCAGCCTCGGACAGGGGAGGCTCCCCCTCCACTTT
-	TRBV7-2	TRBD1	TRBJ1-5	CASSYRTGGTQPQHF	TGTGCCAGCAGCTACCGGACAGGGGGGACTCAGCCCCAGCATTTT
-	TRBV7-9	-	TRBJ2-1	CASRPIASSYNEQFF	TGTGCCAGCAGACCCATAGCCAGCTCCTACAATGAGCAGTTCTTC
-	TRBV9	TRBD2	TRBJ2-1	CASSGGLAGNEQFF	TGTGCCAGCAGCGGGGGACTAGCGGGGAATGAGCAGTTCTTC
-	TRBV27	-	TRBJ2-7	CASSLSPAAAYEQYF	TGTGCCAGCAGTTTATCTCCCGCGGCAGCCTACGAGCAGTACTTC
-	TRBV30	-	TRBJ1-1	CAWSGYRDEAFF	TGTGCCTGGAGTGGGTACAGGGATGAAGCTTTCTTT
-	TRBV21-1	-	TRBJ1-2	CASRQGIGDGYTF	TGTGCCAGCCGTCAGGGGATCGGGGATGGCTACACCTTC
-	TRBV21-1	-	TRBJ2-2	CASRPLGQGPAGELFF	TGTGCCAGCAGACCCCTGGGGCAGGGCCCCGCCGGGGAGCTGTTTTTT
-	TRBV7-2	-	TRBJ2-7	CASSSTGHYEQYF	TGTGCCAGCAGCTCTACAGGGCACTACGAGCAGTACTTC
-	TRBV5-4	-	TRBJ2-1	CASSLDQSNEQFF	TGTGCCAGCAGCTTGGACCAGTCCAATGAGCAGTTCTTC
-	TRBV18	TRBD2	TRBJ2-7	CASSPPASGGSSFSYEQYF	TGTGCCAGCTCACCACCCGCTAGCGGGGGTTCCAGTTTCTCCTACGAGCAGTACTTC
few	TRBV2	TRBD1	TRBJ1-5	CASSEDRNQPQHF	TGTGCCAGCAGTGAGGACAGGAATCAGCCCCAGCATTTT
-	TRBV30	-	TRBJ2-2	CAWPREPGELFF	TGTGCCTGGCCCAGGGAACCCGGGGAGCTGTTTTTT
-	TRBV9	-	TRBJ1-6	CASSVSGGDNSPLHF	TGTGCCAGCAGCGTCTCTGGGGGGGACAATTCACCCCTCCACTTT
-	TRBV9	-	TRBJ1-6	CASSVGYPSSYNSPLHF	TGTGCCAGCAGCGTAGGTTACCCGAGCTCCTATAATTCACCCCTCCACTTT
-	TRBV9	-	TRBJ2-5	CASSPGGWETQYF	TGTGCCAGCAGCCCAGGGGGGTGGGAGACCCAGTACTTC
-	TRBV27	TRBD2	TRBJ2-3	CASSPGLAGGTDTQYF	TGTGCCAGCAGTCCAGGGCTAGCGGGGGGCACAGATACGCAGTATTTT
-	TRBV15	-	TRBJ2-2	CATSRDRGRTSGGKSAGELFF	TGTGCCACCAGCAGGGACAGGGGGCGAACTAGCGGGGGGAAGTCCGCCGGGGAGCTGTTTTTT
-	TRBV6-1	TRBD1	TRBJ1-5	CATFLDRGDQPQHF	TGTGCCACCTTCTTGGACAGGGGGGATCAGCCCCAGCATTTT
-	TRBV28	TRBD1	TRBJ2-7	CASSSTGTGGGYEQYF	TGTGCCAGCAGTTCTACCGGGACAGGGGGCGGCTACGAGCAGTACTTC
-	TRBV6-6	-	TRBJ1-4	CASSFLSNEKLFF	TGTGCCAGCAGTTTCCTATCGAATGAAAAACTGTTTTTT
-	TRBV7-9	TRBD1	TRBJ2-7	CASSPGTVSEQYF	TGTGCCAGCAGCCCCGGGACAGTATCCGAGCAGTACTTC
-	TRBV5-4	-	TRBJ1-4	CASSLEGVATNEKLFF	TGTGCCAGCAGCTTGGAGGGGGTTGCAACTAATGAAAAACTGTTTTTT
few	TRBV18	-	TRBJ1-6	CASSWRASENNSPLHF	TGTGCCAGCTCATGGAGGGCTAGCGAGAATAATTCACCCCTCCACTTT
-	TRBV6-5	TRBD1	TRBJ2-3	CASSNGQGQTDTQYF	TGTGCCAGCAGTAATGGACAGGGACAAACAGATACGCAGTATTTT
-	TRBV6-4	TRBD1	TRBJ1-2	CASSQTGVDGYTF	TGTGCCAGCAGTCAAACAGGGGTAGATGGCTACACCTTC
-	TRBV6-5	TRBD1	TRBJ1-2	CASSLTGDGYTF	TGTGCCAGCAGTCTGACAGGGGACGGCTACACCTTC
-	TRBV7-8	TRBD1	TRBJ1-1	CASSTIPGQTEAFF	TGTGCCAGCAGCACCATCCCGGGACAGACTGAAGCTTTCTTT
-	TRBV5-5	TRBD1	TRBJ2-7	CASSFQGAYEQYF	TGTGCCAGCAGCTTCCAGGGGGCATACGAGCAGTACTTC
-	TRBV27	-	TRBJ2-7	CASSLWPPRGKGRYEQYF	TGTGCCAGCAGTTTATGGCCCCCAAGGGGTAAGGGGAGGTACGAGCAGTACTTC
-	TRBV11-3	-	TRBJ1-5	CASSRGHQPQHF	TGTGCCAGCAGCCGTGGACACCAGCCCCAGCATTTT